This TCR beta chain originates from a study of shared clonotypes between healthy human individuals. In the study overall: Plates per donor: three CD4 naive, three CD4 memory, two CD8 naive, one CD8 memory. Overall study findings and caveats: The study generally estimated greater richness for naive than memory subsets.

For this clone: The antigen remains unidentified.

The assay ran at deep level. The assay was immunoSEQ multiplex PCR, and TCRdb's table has in-frame clones only and misses some. This sample has more than 1.2 million clones, with roughly 98.5% found just once. The germline V gene encodes CDR1 MNHEY and CDR2 SVGAGI. The CDR3 sequence is 15 residues long. The junction had 4 bases not matched to a gene; V was cut back by 6 bases and J by 3 bases. Sequencing was carried out using naive CD4+ T cells sorted from blood. Subset of the sample: CD45RA+ positively selected. The rearrangement links TRBV6-5 to TRBJ2-7, with 14 bases that match TRBD2. This sequence originates from a man aged 30-40 years in good health. The CDR3 is CASSLGLAGVYEQYF. In DNA, the CDR3 is TGTGCCAGCAGCCTGGGACTAGCGGGAGTCTACGAGCAGTACTTC.